This T cell receptor beta chain was recorded in a study of T-cell memory formation after mild COVID-19. Each CDR3 protein gets one entry after TCRdb re-called the 5' RACE reads with MiXCR. The table lists 450,000 to 650,000 distinct CDR3 sequences, 15% to 20% of them singletons. Germline V gene lookup returns CDR1 MNHEY and CDR2 SMNVEV (reference sequence). CDR3 length: 15 amino acids. V dropped 1 base and J dropped 1 base, with 10 bases sitting between them. This clonotype has only a few counts. The receptor comes from an adult woman who had mild COVID-19 (a few samples of this study predate the infection). Cell type and time point are not known. Sequencing was carried out using PBMCs or a T cell subset sorted from them (not recorded which). The chain carries TRBV27 and TRBJ2-5; either TRBD1 or TRBD2 may fit D (5 bases each). For the CDR3, the DNA is TGTGCCAGCAGTTTATTTGCCGGGGCCCAAGAGACCCAGTACTTC. Translating it yields CASSLFAGAQETQYF.